This is a list of T cell receptor beta chains from one sample in a study of molecular identifiers for immune sequencing clone quantification. TCRdb analysed the PCR reads with MiXCR anew, one entry per CDR3 protein. The repertoire holds over 300,000 distinct CDR3 sequences, with about a quarter as singletons. Source material: naive CD8+ T cells from blood, with Jurkat cell RNA spiked in. The receptors were sampled from a human donor in good health. Some libraries in this study had Jurkat cell RNA spiked in. The CDR3 runs from the conserved cysteine through the conserved F or W. The D gene is left open where the match is weak. Clone size appears in some rows only: once, few, many, or a class for an expanded clone.

D	V	size	J	CDR3	DNA
-	TRBV19	few	TRBJ2-7	CASTPSDSSYEQYF	TGTGCCAGTACCCCAAGTGACAGCTCCTACGAGCAGTACTTC
-	TRBV7-8	few	TRBJ1-5	CASRSGFSNQPQHF	TGTGCCAGCAGGTCAGGCTTTAGCAATCAGCCCCAGCATTTT
-	TRBV7-9	many	TRBJ1-1	CASSFSNTEAFF	TGTGCCAGCAGCTTTTCGAACACTGAAGCTTTCTTT
-	TRBV4-1	-	TRBJ1-1	CAGSQVSVLNTEAFF	TGCGCCGGCAGCCAAGTGTCGGTCCTGAACACTGAAGCTTTCTTT
TRBD2	TRBV28	few	TRBJ2-1	CASSPTSGRAANEQFF	TGTGCCAGCAGTCCTACTAGCGGGAGGGCTGCCAATGAGCAGTTCTTC
-	TRBV7-8	many	TRBJ1-1	CASSWGSSYTEAFF	TGTGCCAGCAGCTGGGGGTCAAGTTACACTGAAGCTTTCTTT
TRBD1	TRBV19	many	TRBJ2-7	CASSIVRDSPYEQYF	TGTGCCAGTAGTATCGTCCGGGACAGTCCCTACGAGCAGTACTTC
-	TRBV6-2/TRBV6-3	-	TRBJ1-1	CAISTAVNTEAFF	TGTGCCATTTCGACAGCAGTGAACACTGAAGCTTTCTTT
TRBD1	TRBV5-6	-	TRBJ2-5	CASSKYSGTGGLETQYF	TGTGCCAGCAGCAAATACTCCGGGACAGGGGGTTTAGAGACCCAGTACTTC
-	TRBV6-5	few	TRBJ1-5	CASSLDSPSTDTQHF	TGTGCCAGCAGTTTAGATAGCCCTAGCACAGATACGCAGCATTTT
-	TRBV20-1	few	TRBJ1-1	CSARDSGGPEAFF	TGCAGTGCTAGAGACTCCGGGGGACCTGAAGCTTTCTTT
-	TRBV13	few	TRBJ2-2	CASSLDGELYTGELFF	TGTGCCAGCAGCTTAGATGGGGAACTTTATACCGGGGAGCTGTTTTTT
TRBD1	TRBV7-2	many	TRBJ1-4	CASSSDRSNEKLFF	TGTGCCAGCAGCTCGGACAGGTCTAATGAAAAACTGTTTTTT
-	TRBV3-1	many	TRBJ1-6	CASSPELDNSPLHF	TGTGCCAGCAGCCCGGAGCTGGATAATTCACCCCTCCACTTT
-	TRBV7-9	few	TRBJ1-4	CAAAGGDHRDNEKLFF	TGTGCCGCGGCTGGGGGCGATCACCGGGATAATGAAAAACTGTTTTTT
-	TRBV12-3/TRBV12-4	-	TRBJ2-5	CASSKDSRAQYF	TGTGCCAGCAGTAAGGACAGCCGGGCCCAGTACTTC
TRBD2	TRBV20-1	few	TRBJ2-3	CSARSPSGVTDMQYF	TGCAGTGCTAGATCCCCGAGCGGGGTCACAGATATGCAGTATTTT
-	TRBV19	-	TRBJ1-1	CASSIYYVELDTEALF	TGTGCCAGTAGTATATACTACGTCGAGTTGGACACTGAAGCTCTCTTT
TRBD1	TRBV7-9	few	TRBJ1-1	CASSLARLTRGTVNTEAFF	TGTGCCAGCAGCTTAGCCCGCCTCACACGTGGGACAGTGAACACTGAAGCTTTCTTT
TRBD2	TRBV6-2/TRBV6-3	-	TRBJ2-2	CASSYSRASGGNTGELFF	TGTGCCAGCAGTTACTCGAGAGCTAGCGGGGGGAACACCGGGGAGCTGTTTTTT
-	TRBV2	many	TRBJ1-5	CASSTTLLGTDSNQPQHF	TGTGCCAGCAGTACCACCTTGTTGGGCACTGATAGCAATCAGCCCCAGCATTTT
-	TRBV20-1	-	TRBJ2-3	CSAQGLAISTDTQYF	TGCAGTGCTCAGGGCCTAGCTATTAGCACAGATACGCAGTATTTT
-	TRBV6-2/TRBV6-3	few	TRBJ2-1	CASSGEWNEQFF	TGTGCCAGCAGCGGCGAATGGAATGAGCAGTTCTTC
-	TRBV24-1	few	TRBJ2-6	CATKATGANVLTF	TGTGCCACCAAGGCTACTGGGGCCAACGTCCTGACTTTC
-	TRBV7-6	-	TRBJ2-3	CASSLAKHRLGGDTQYF	TGTGCCAGCAGCTTAGCGAAGCACCGACTAGGGGGCGATACGCAGTATTTT
-	TRBV5-6	-	TRBJ1-5	CASSSGGVPQHF	TGTGCCAGCAGTTCTGGCGGGGTACCCCAGCATTTT
-	TRBV5-6	-	TRBJ1-4	CASSFVPSATNEKLFF	TGTGCCAGCAGCTTCGTCCCATCCGCAACTAATGAAAAACTGTTTTTT
-	TRBV6-2/TRBV6-3	-	TRBJ1-1	CASNLGHMNTGAFF	TGTGCCAGCAATCTGGGACACATGAACACTGGAGCTTTCTTT
TRBD1	TRBV7-9	few	TRBJ2-5	CASSSLGQGTLQETQYF	TGTGCCAGCAGCTCGCTCGGACAGGGGACCCTACAAGAGACCCAGTACTTC
TRBD1	TRBV28	few	TRBJ1-1	CASSPPQGAGTEAFF	TGTGCCAGCAGCCCTCCACAGGGGGCCGGCACTGAAGCTTTCTTT
-	TRBV5-4	few	TRBJ2-1	CASSWGVSGSYGGDEQFF	TGTGCCAGCAGCTGGGGGGTTAGCGGATCCTATGGAGGAGATGAGCAGTTCTTC
-	TRBV5-1	many	TRBJ2-5	CASSYWGRGMETQYF	TGCGCCAGCAGCTATTGGGGGCGCGGGATGGAGACCCAGTACTTC
-	TRBV11-2	few	TRBJ2-7	CASSVGTYEQYF	TGTGCCAGCAGCGTGGGTACCTACGAGCAGTACTTC
TRBD2	TRBV28	-	TRBJ2-3	CASSLYPTSGSTDTQYF	TGTGCCAGCAGTTTATACCCGACTAGCGGAAGCACAGATACGCAGTATTTT
-	TRBV5-5	-	TRBJ2-7	CASSLVLGSRAYEQYF	TGTGCCAGCAGCTTGGTCTTGGGCAGCCGAGCCTACGAGCAGTACTTC
-	TRBV6-6	many	TRBJ1-1	CASPSSVLPPGNTEAFF	TGTGCCAGTCCATCCTCCGTGCTACCACCTGGGAACACTGAAGCTTTCTTT
-	TRBV6-2/TRBV6-3	many	TRBJ2-5	CASWGVLQETQYF	TGTGCCAGCTGGGGAGTACTCCAAGAGACCCAGTACTTC
-	TRBV6-2/TRBV6-3	many	TRBJ2-3	CASSYVWFGDTQYF	TGTGCCAGCAGTTACGTATGGTTCGGGGATACGCAGTATTTT
-	TRBV7-9	many	TRBJ1-3	CASSAPRTASSGNTIYF	TGTGCCAGCAGCGCCCCGAGGACAGCGAGCTCTGGAAACACCATATATTTT
TRBD2	TRBV5-1	-	TRBJ2-3	CASSLPSGSSDTQYF	TGCGCCAGCAGCTTACCTAGCGGGAGTTCAGATACGCAGTATTTT
TRBD2	TRBV4-1	-	TRBJ2-3	CASSAGTSVVPSTDTQYF	TGCGCCAGCAGCGCTGGGACTAGCGTGGTGCCTAGCACAGATACGCAGTATTTT
-	TRBV6-2/TRBV6-3	-	TRBJ1-5	CASRGGAVNQPQHF	TGTGCCAGCCGGGGCGGGGCGGTTAATCAGCCCCAGCATTTT
TRBD2	TRBV28	many	TRBJ2-5	CASSYSGRDTETQYF	TGTGCCAGCAGTTATAGCGGGAGGGACACAGAGACCCAGTACTTC
-	TRBV20-1	few	TRBJ2-3	CSARGFGDEGADTQYF	TGCAGTGCTAGAGGTTTTGGGGACGAGGGGGCAGATACGCAGTATTTT
-	TRBV7-9	few	TRBJ2-3	CASSTGNADTQYF	TGTGCCAGCAGCACCGGGAACGCAGATACGCAGTATTTT
-	TRBV4-3	-	TRBJ2-7	CASIQTLVLNYEQYF	TGCGCCAGCATCCAAACCCTGGTCCTTAACTACGAGCAGTACTTC
TRBD2	TRBV10-3	-	TRBJ2-3	CAISERSGGHLGTDTQYF	TGTGCCATCAGTGAGCGAAGCGGGGGACACCTGGGCACAGATACGCAGTATTTT
TRBD1	TRBV16	many	TRBJ2-5	CASSRGQAAEYF	TGTGCCAGCAGCCGGGGACAGGCTGCGGAGTACTTC
-	TRBV30	many	TRBJ1-1	CAWSSQGNTEAFF	TGTGCCTGGAGTTCTCAGGGGAACACTGAAGCTTTCTTT
TRBD2	TRBV9	few	TRBJ2-1	CASSVAGLAGDEQFF	TGTGCCAGCAGCGTAGCTGGACTAGCGGGAGATGAGCAGTTCTTC
-	TRBV27	few	TRBJ2-6	CASKAGANVLTF	TGTGCCAGCAAAGCTGGGGCCAACGTCCTGACTTTC
-	TRBV5-6	-	TRBJ1-5	CASSLGAGEGPTQHF	TGTGCCAGCAGCTTGGGGGCCGGGGAGGGGCCGACCCAGCATTTT
TRBD2	TRBV4-3	few	TRBJ2-6	CASSQDFRRLALSGANVLTF	TGCGCCAGCAGCCAAGATTTCAGGAGACTAGCTCTCTCTGGGGCCAACGTCCTGACTTTC